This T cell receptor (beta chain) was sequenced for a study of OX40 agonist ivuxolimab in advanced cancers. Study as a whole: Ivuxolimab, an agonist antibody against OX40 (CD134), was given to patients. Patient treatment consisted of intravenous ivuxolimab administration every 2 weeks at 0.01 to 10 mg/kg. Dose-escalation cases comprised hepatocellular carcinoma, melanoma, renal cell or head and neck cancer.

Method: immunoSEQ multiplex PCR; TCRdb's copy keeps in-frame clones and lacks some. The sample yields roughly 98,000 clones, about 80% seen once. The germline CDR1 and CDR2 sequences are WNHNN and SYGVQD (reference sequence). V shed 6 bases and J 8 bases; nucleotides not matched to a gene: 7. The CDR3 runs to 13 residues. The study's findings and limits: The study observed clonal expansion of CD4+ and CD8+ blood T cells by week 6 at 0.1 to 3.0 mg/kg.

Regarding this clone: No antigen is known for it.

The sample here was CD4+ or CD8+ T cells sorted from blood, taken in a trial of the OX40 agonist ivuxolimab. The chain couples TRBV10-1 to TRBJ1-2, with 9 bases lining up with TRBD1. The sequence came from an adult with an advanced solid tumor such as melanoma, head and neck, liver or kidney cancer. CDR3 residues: CASSLYRGRGYTF. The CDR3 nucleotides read TGCGCCAGCAGCCTTTACAGGGGGCGAGGCTACACCTTC.